Listed below are T cell receptor beta chains from one sample, sequenced in a study of T cell repertoires in cytomegalovirus infection. For these receptors, no antigen is known. TCRdb recomputed calls from the reads with MiXCR, one row per CDR3 protein. The top ten clones hold 18% of a sample with 640,000 or so distinct CDR3 sequences, around a third of them seen once. This material consisted of cultured PBMCs, taken from culture after CMV antigen stimulation. These receptors all stem from a human donor in good health (CMV status not recorded). Some clones in this sample may be carry-over from other donors' samples. CDR3s include the opening cysteine and the closing phenylalanine or tryptophan. The D gene is left open where the match is weak. Size is omitted from some rows. Given values are once, few, many or a class for expanded clones.

j_call	clone_size	d_call	v_call	cdr3_aa	cdr3_nt
TRBJ1-6	.	TRBD1	TRBV7-9	CASSGGTDSYNSPLHF	TGTGCCAGCAGCGGCGGGACAGACTCCTATAATTCACCCCTCCACTTT
TRBJ1-5	.	.	TRBV7-6	CASSQREGQPQHF	TGTGCCAGCAGCCAACGGGAAGGGCAGCCCCAGCATTTT
TRBJ2-7	.	.	TRBV6-1	CASRSGLRQYF	TGTGCCAGCAGATCAGGCTTGCGGCAGTACTTC
TRBJ2-3	once	TRBD2	TRBV12-3/TRBV12-4	CASRAGGSPDTQYF	TGTGCCAGCAGGGCGGGAGGGTCCCCAGATACGCAGTATTTT
TRBJ1-2	.	TRBD1	TRBV7-2	CASSFYGTGTNYGYTF	TGTGCCAGCAGCTTCTACGGGACAGGGACCAACTATGGCTACACCTTC
TRBJ1-6	.	.	TRBV7-2	CASSGRGGGGTYNSPLHF	TGTGCCAGCAGCGGCCGGGGGGGGGGCGGGACCTATAATTCACCCCTCCACTTT
TRBJ1-2	few	.	TRBV5-6	CASRDTEGGWGYGYTF	TGTGCCAGCAGGGACACCGAGGGGGGATGGGGCTATGGCTACACCTTC
TRBJ2-3	.	.	TRBV5-1	CASSLVQRVIADTQYF	TGCGCCAGCAGCTTGGTCCAGCGGGTTATCGCAGATACGCAGTATTTT
TRBJ2-7	.	.	TRBV20-1	CSASLRQPYEQYF	TGCAGTGCTAGCCTCCGACAGCCCTACGAGCAGTACTTC
TRBJ1-1	.	.	TRBV6-2/TRBV6-3	CASSFQGVNTEAFF	TGTGCCAGCAGTTTTCAGGGAGTGAACACTGAAGCTTTCTTT
TRBJ1-4	.	TRBD1	TRBV20-1	CSARDRDRGLEKLFF	TGCAGTGCTAGGGACAGGGACAGGGGATTAGAAAAACTGTTTTTT
TRBJ2-7	.	TRBD2	TRBV20-1	CSAETSGGPPSYEQYF	TGCAGTGCTGAGACTAGCGGGGGGCCCCCATCCTACGAGCAGTACTTC
TRBJ1-5	few	.	TRBV11-2	CASTQSGTGQPQHF	TGTGCCAGCACCCAATCAGGGACGGGGCAGCCCCAGCATTTT
TRBJ1-1	few	TRBD1	TRBV15	CATSRDRVSNTEAFF	TGTGCCACCAGCAGGGACAGGGTATCGAACACTGAAGCTTTCTTT
TRBJ2-1	many	.	TRBV7-6	CASSFSQTGNYNEQFF	TGTGCCAGCAGCTTCTCCCAAACAGGGAACTACAATGAGCAGTTCTTC
TRBJ2-1	.	.	TRBV12-3/TRBV12-4	CASRITSEQFF	TGTGCCAGCAGGATAACCAGCGAGCAGTTCTTC
TRBJ1-2	few	TRBD1	TRBV2	CASSQTGGFNYGYTF	TGTGCCAGCAGTCAGACAGGGGGGTTTAACTATGGCTACACCTTC
TRBJ1-2	.	.	TRBV27	CASSSPHLEPGGYTF	TGTGCCAGCAGTTCCCCCCATCTTGAGCCTGGTGGCTACACCTTC
TRBJ1-1	few	.	TRBV27	CASSSPSEDHTEAFF	TGTGCCAGCAGTTCCCCGTCAGAGGACCACACTGAAGCTTTCTTT
TRBJ2-5	few	.	TRBV3-1	CASMGTGTQYF	TGTGCCAGCATGGGGACCGGGACCCAGTACTTC
TRBJ1-4	.	.	TRBV28	CASSFDEKLFF	TGTGCCAGCAGTTTTGATGAAAAACTGTTTTTT
TRBJ1-6	.	TRBD1	TRBV18	CASSPWDRVSPLHF	TGTGCCAGCTCACCGTGGGACAGGGTTTCACCCCTCCACTTT
TRBJ2-5	.	.	TRBV28	CASSGLQETQYF	TGTGCCAGCAGTGGCTTACAAGAGACCCAGTACTTC
TRBJ2-1	many	TRBD2	TRBV20-1	CSRGGGRAASYNEQFF	TGCAGTCGCGGCGGCGGGAGGGCCGCTTCCTACAATGAGCAGTTCTTC
TRBJ1-3	.	.	TRBV25-1	CASSEPTGNTIYF	TGTGCCAGCAGTGAACCAACAGGGAACACCATATATTTT
TRBJ1-2	.	.	TRBV11-2	CASSVSFGPANYGYTF	TGTGCCAGCAGCGTTTCCTTCGGGCCTGCTAACTATGGCTACACCTTC
TRBJ2-2	few	TRBD1	TRBV19	CASRDRATGELFF	TGTGCCAGTAGGGACAGGGCCACCGGGGAGCTGTTTTTT
TRBJ1-1	.	.	TRBV28	CASKEDGNTEAFF	TGTGCCAGCAAAGAAGATGGGAACACTGAAGCTTTCTTT
TRBJ1-3	.	.	TRBV20-1	CSAPRLGNTIYF	TGCAGTGCTCCCCGACTTGGAAACACCATATATTTT
TRBJ1-2	once	TRBD1	TRBV18	CASSGTGDFGYTF	TGTGCCAGCTCCGGGACAGGGGATTTTGGCTACACCTTC
TRBJ2-7	few	TRBD2	TRBV4-2	CASSHEKTSGGSYEQYF	TGTGCCAGCAGCCATGAAAAGACTAGCGGGGGCTCCTACGAGCAGTACTTC
TRBJ2-3	few	.	TRBV5-1	CASKLRRGTDTQYF	TGCGCCAGCAAGTTGAGGAGGGGCACAGATACGCAGTATTTT
TRBJ1-1	few	.	TRBV7-2	CASSFWPTTEAFF	TGTGCCAGCAGCTTTTGGCCCACCACTGAAGCTTTCTTT
TRBJ1-5	.	TRBD1	TRBV4-1	CASSQVWFPDRVQPQHF	TGCGCCAGCAGCCAAGTGTGGTTTCCGGACAGGGTTCAGCCCCAGCATTTT
TRBJ1-6	.	.	TRBV20-1	CSARKGDSPLHF	TGCAGTGCCCGGAAGGGAGACTCACCCCTCCACTTT
TRBJ2-1	few	.	TRBV7-9	CASSLVVARFDNEQFF	TGTGCCAGCAGCTTAGTCGTGGCTAGGTTTGACAATGAGCAGTTCTTC
TRBJ2-3	.	.	TRBV6-6	CASRSRTGLTDTQYF	TGTGCCAGCCGCTCACGGACGGGGCTCACAGATACGCAGTATTTT
TRBJ2-3	few	.	TRBV5-1	CASRRVNSTDTQYF	TGCGCCAGCCGTCGAGTAAATAGCACAGATACGCAGTATTTT
TRBJ2-5	.	.	TRBV2	CASSVPSGGGPQETQYF	TGTGCCAGCAGCGTCCCTTCCGGAGGGGGGCCCCAAGAGACCCAGTACTTC
TRBJ2-1	few	.	TRBV6-1	CASSRTINNEQFF	TGTGCCAGCAGTAGGACTATCAACAATGAGCAGTTCTTC
TRBJ1-5	.	TRBD1	TRBV6-1	CASERDRYQPQHF	TGTGCCAGTGAGCGGGACAGATATCAGCCCCAGCATTTT
TRBJ1-4	.	TRBD1	TRBV19	CASKAGTGGEKLFF	TGTGCCAGTAAAGCGGGGACAGGGGGCGAAAAACTGTTTTTT
TRBJ2-4	few	.	TRBV12-3/TRBV12-4	CASSLSHRRAKNIQYF	TGTGCCAGCAGTTTATCCCATCGCCGAGCCAAAAACATTCAGTACTTC
TRBJ2-7	.	TRBD2	TRBV20-1	CSARISGRTYEQYF	TGCAGTGCTAGGATTAGCGGGCGAACCTACGAGCAGTACTTC
TRBJ1-2	many	TRBD1	TRBV7-2	CASTFTNPVGQGSGYGYTF	TGTGCCAGCACCTTTACAAACCCCGTGGGACAGGGGAGCGGCTATGGCTACACCTTC
TRBJ1-1	many	.	TRBV7-2	CASSPTRGGVGTEAFF	TGTGCCAGCAGCCCGACCCGGGGTGGGGTGGGGACTGAAGCTTTCTTT
TRBJ1-1	.	.	TRBV19	CARPVKTEAFF	TGTGCCCGCCCTGTTAAGACTGAAGCTTTCTTT
TRBJ2-7	many	.	TRBV12-3/TRBV12-4	CASSIGSYEQYF	TGTGCCAGCAGTATCGGCTCCTACGAGCAGTACTTC
TRBJ1-2	many	.	TRBV28	CASSLLGHYGYTF	TGTGCCAGCAGTTTATTGGGGCACTATGGCTACACCTTC
TRBJ2-1	.	.	TRBV6-1	CASSVYGPQFSYNEQFF	TGTGCCAGCAGTGTATATGGGCCCCAATTCTCCTACAATGAGCAGTTCTTC
TRBJ1-6	few	.	TRBV10-3	CAISDGRSPLHF	TGTGCCATCAGTGATGGTCGATCACCCCTCCACTTT
TRBJ1-4	.	.	TRBV7-8	CASSLFEAGEKLFF	TGTGCCAGCAGCTTATTTGAGGCGGGCGAAAAACTGTTTTTT